The 21 T cell receptor beta chains below were found in one sample sequenced in a study of T cells after yellow fever vaccination. One entry per CDR3 protein results from TCRdb running MiXCR on the 5' RACE reads. The repertoire holds about 340,000 distinct CDR3 sequences, with 7.5% to 9% as singletons. Source: PBMCs, taken on the day of the first yellow fever vaccination. These receptors all stem from a man aged 18-30 years who received the YFV17D yellow fever vaccine.

The chain carries TRBV7-2 and TRBJ2-3; no definite D call. V lost 5 bases and J lost 8, with 11 bases in between. Germline lookup yields CDR1 SGHTA and CDR2 FQGNSA. The CDR3 length is 12 residues. In nucleotides, the CDR3 is TGTGCCAGCAGCCCGGAGTATCTTACGCAGTATTTT. As protein: CASSPEYLTQYF.

In this sample, this clonotype turned up a few times. The chain employs TRBV7-9 and TRBJ1-2, with D perhaps matching TRBD1 (5 bases). This CDR3 spans 14 amino acids. Germline V gene lookup returns CDR1 SEHNR and CDR2 FQNEAQ (reference sequence). V was pared by 1 base and J by 2 bases, with 8 bases between. CDR3 coding DNA: TGTGCCAGCAGCTTAGATCCAGGGAACTATGGCTACACCTTC. This sequence encodes CASSLDPGNYGYTF.

This clonotype came up a few times. This chain links TRBV7-9 with TRBJ2-7, with D tentatively TRBD1 (5 bases). V was shortened by 6 bases and J by 3 bases, with 12 bases between the two germline ends. Germline V gives CDR1 SEHNR, CDR2 FQNEAQ (reference sequence). This CDR3 contains 13 residues. The CDR3 nucleotides read TGTGCCAGCAGTTCCGCAGGGATCTACGAGCAGTACTTC. Protein sequence: CASSSAGIYEQYF.

This clonotype has more than one count but fewer than ten. The chain joins TRBV7-6 to TRBJ2-7; no clear D gene. Germline assignment: CDR1 SGHVS and CDR2 FNYEAQ. The CDR3 loop spans 13 amino acids. The V end lost 5 bases, the J end lost 7 bases, and 15 bases lay between the germline ends. The CDR3 loop reads CASSEDGGGEQYF. The DNA of the CDR3 is TGTGCCAGCAGCGAGGACGGTGGTGGGGAGCAGTACTTC.

This clonotype showed up just a few times. The gene calls are TRBV12-3 or TRBV12-4 and TRBJ2-7; a weak D match, TRBD1 (5 bases). The germline V and J ends were trimmed by 1 base and 5 bases, with 12 bases remaining between them. The CDR3 totals 14 residues. In DNA form, the CDR3 reads TGTGCCAGCAGTTTAGGGTTCAGGGATGACGAGCAGTACTTC. Its translation: CASSLGFRDDEQYF.

This clonotype has more than one count but fewer than ten. Here the CDR3 DNA reads TGCGCCAGCAGCTTGGCGGTAGGGGCGACCGGGGAGCTGTTTTTT. As protein: CASSLAVGATGELFF. V usage is TRBV5-1 and J usage is TRBJ2-2; tentative D call: TRBD1 (5 bases). This CDR3 spans 15 amino acids. The germline V gene has CDR1 SGHRS and CDR2 YFSETQ. Trimming cost V 0 bases and J 5 bases, with 11 bases left between them. The full variable domain, its missing parts supplied by reference TRBV5-1 and TRBJ2-2, is KAGVTQTPRYLIKTRGQQVTLSCSPISGHRSVSWYQQTPGQGLQFLFEYFSETQRNKGNFPGRFSGRQFSNSRSEMNVSTLELGDSALYLCASSLAVGATGELFFGEGSRLTVL.

The chain is built from TRBV12-3 or TRBV12-4 and TRBJ2-7; D gene unclear. The V and J ends lost 5 bases and 3 bases respectively, with 17 bases between them. The CDR3 spans 15 residues. The CDR3 DNA reads as TGTGCCAGCAGTGCCACCGCAGTCCCAAACTACGAGCAGTACTTC. This encodes CASSATAVPNYEQYF.

The V gene is TRBV4-2, the J gene TRBJ1-4; the match to TRBD1 covers 8 bases. The CDR3 length is 14 residues. Germline V CDR1 and CDR2: LGHNA, YNFKEQ. V trimming: 3 bases; J trimming: 7 bases; junction bases outside the gene matches: 4. This CDR3 is CASSHEDRGEKLFF. CDR3 nucleotides: TGTGCCAGCAGCCACGAAGACAGGGGTGAAAAACTGTTTTTT.

This clonotype was found a few times. J is TRBJ2-3 and V is TRBV12-3 or TRBV12-4; 7 positions agree with TRBD1. The CDR3 is 14 residues long. V gave up 6 bases and J gave up 6 bases; unmatched junction bases: 9. CDR3 sequence: CASRIQGSEDTQYF. The CDR3 region has the DNA TGTGCCAGCAGGATACAGGGGAGTGAGGATACGCAGTATTTT.

The genes are TRBV20-1 and TRBJ1-6, with a possible D match to TRBD1 (6 bases). V gave up 5 bases and J gave up 2 bases, with 19 bases separating them. The germline V gene has CDR1 DFQATT and CDR2 SNEGSKA (reference sequence). The CDR3 sequence is 17 residues long. CDR3 in amino acids: CSAQNPSGTTYNSPLHF. CDR3 nucleotides: TGCAGTGCTCAGAACCCATCCGGGACAACCTATAATTCACCCCTCCACTTT.

The CDR3 nucleotides are TGTGCCAGCAGTTTAGCCCATCTGAGCTCCTACGAGCAGTACTTC. Protein sequence: CASSLAHLSSYEQYF. The V gene is TRBV27, the J gene TRBJ2-7; D gene uncertain. There are 15 residues in the CDR3. Trimming removed 2 bases at V and 0 bases at J, with 11 bases between. CDR1 and CDR2 (germline): MNHEY, SMNVEV (reference sequence).

This clonotype was seen a handful of times. The V call is TRBV27, the J call TRBJ2-2; 10 bases are shared with TRBD1. Per germline, CDR1 MNHEY and CDR2 SMNVEV (reference sequence). The CDR3 has 17 residues. V lost 4 bases, J lost 5 bases, and 10 bases stayed unmatched. The CDR3 region is CASSSGSGQGGTGELFF. The CDR3 DNA reads as TGTGCCAGCAGTTCCGGTAGCGGACAGGGGGGGACCGGGGAGCTGTTTTTT.

At least ten counts were recorded for this clonotype. This chain joins TRBV12-3 or TRBV12-4 and TRBJ2-1; D is possibly TRBD1 or TRBD2 (5 bases each). The CDR3 contains 14 residues. The ends were cut back, 1 base at V and 5 bases at J, with 9 bases in the middle. This CDR3 reads CASSLGGENNEQFF. CDR3 bases: TGTGCCAGCAGTTTAGGAGGGGAGAACAATGAGCAGTTCTTC.

This clonotype was counted at least ten times. The gene calls are TRBV12-3 or TRBV12-4 and TRBJ2-1, with 13 bases aligning to TRBD2. The length of the CDR3 is 14 residues. The V gene end was trimmed by 6 bases and the J gene end by 12 bases; junction bases not matched to a gene: 8. CDR3 DNA sequence: TGTGCCAGCAGCGCGGGACTAGCGGGGCCCTGGCAGTTCTTC. Protein: CASSAGLAGPWQFF.

In this sample, this clonotype turned up many times. The rearrangement links TRBV5-1 to TRBJ2-5, with 11 bases aligning to TRBD2. V shed 5 bases and J 6 bases; nucleotides not matched to a gene: 6. Germline V gene data show CDR1 as SGHRS and CDR2 as YFSETQ. The CDR3 has 14 amino acids. The CDR3 spells CASRTGLAGQTQYF. Here the CDR3 DNA reads TGCGCCAGCAGGACCGGACTAGCGGGCCAGACCCAGTACTTC.

This clonotype has ten or more counts. This chain connects TRBV5-1 to TRBJ2-3; 7 positions agree with TRBD1. Germline values: CDR1 SGHRS, CDR2 YFSETQ. This CDR3 spans 13 amino acids. V shed 4 bases, J shed 4 bases, and the junction held 3 bases outside the gene matches. As DNA, the CDR3 is TGCGCCAGCAGCCTACAGGGGCCAGATACGCAGTATTTT. Translating gives CASSLQGPDTQYF.

This clonotype was recorded a few times. The rearrangement links TRBV27 to TRBJ1-1; D gene uncertain. The CDR3 spans 14 residues. Trimming stripped 0 bases from V and 4 bases from J, with 9 bases between. The germline V gene encodes CDR1 MNHEY and CDR2 SMNVEV (reference sequence). The DNA for the CDR3 is TGTGCCAGCAGTTTATCGCGGGTTTCCACTGAAGCTTTCTTT. Translated, it gives CASSLSRVSTEAFF.

The genes are TRBV12-3 or TRBV12-4 and TRBJ2-7; D ambiguous. This CDR3 contains 14 residues. With 6 bases removed from V and 3 bases from J, the gap between germline ends came to 15 bases. In nucleotides, the CDR3 is TGTGCCAGCAGCCAAAGTGGTTTCGACTACGAGCAGTACGTC. Amino acids: CASSQSGFDYEQYV.

This clonotype was found many times. The CDR3 DNA is TGTGCCACCCACACCGGGGGGTCCCTTGGCTACACCTTC. Translation gives CATHTGGSLGYTF. The V gene is TRBV6-6, the J gene TRBJ1-2; TRBD1 might be the D (5 bases). Germline V gene data show CDR1 as MNHNY and CDR2 as SVGAGI (reference sequence). The CDR3 extends over 13 amino acids. The ends were cut back, 10 bases at V and 7 bases at J, with 19 bases in the middle.

The CDR3 DNA is TGTGCCAGCAGTGGGACTAGCGGGGGCCCCACAGATACGCAGTATTTT. This codes for CASSGTSGGPTDTQYF. The gene calls are TRBV6-4 and TRBJ2-3, with 13 bases fitting TRBD2. Losses at the gene ends were 4 bases for V and 2 bases for J; bases not matched to a gene: 3. CDR1 is MRHNA, CDR2 SNTAGT, per germline. The CDR3 consists of 16 residues.

This clonotype has more than one count but fewer than ten. This chain uses TRBV12-3 or TRBV12-4 with TRBJ1-6; D gene ambiguous. Trimming stripped 6 bases from V and 2 bases from J, with 11 bases between. CDR3 size: 15 residues. The CDR3 DNA follows: TGTGCCAGCAGACAGCAAAAGACCTATAATTCACCCCTCCACTTT. This codes for CASRQQKTYNSPLHF.